This T cell receptor (beta chain) emerged from a study of human T cells and chemical hapten exposure. This clonotype was counted ten times or more. Time point defined: pre-sensitization, week 0. Treatment specified: therapeutic diphenylcyclopropenone sensitization with weekly scalp DPC. TCRdb fed the RACE reads into MiXCR, producing one record per CDR3 protein. The sample records 190,000 or so distinct CDR3 sequences, 30% being singletons. CDR1 is MNHEY and CDR2 is SVGEGT in the germline V gene. Trimming took off 5 bases at V and 6 bases at J, with 17 bases between the two ends. This CDR3 comprises 14 residues.

This clonotype originated in a woman aged 25 to 45 with alopecia areata. Some clones in this sample may be carry-over from other donors' samples. This material consisted of whole blood, taken in connection with sensitization to the hapten diphenylcyclopropenone (DPC). This sequence joins TRBV6-2 or TRBV6-3 and TRBJ2-7; perhaps TRBD1 as D (6 bases). CDR3 residues: CASSPAARGGEQYF. In nucleotides, the CDR3 is TGTGCCAGCAGTCCAGCCGCCAGGGGCGGCGAGCAGTACTTC.